The 21 T cell receptor beta chains given below trace back to one sample, sequenced in a study of chemoradiotherapy in HPV16-positive cancers. The table came from immunoSEQ multiplex PCR; TCRdb's copy has only in-frame clones and leaves some out. Among approximately 35,000 clones, 80% were seen once, and the ten largest hold approximately 4.2%. The sample was blood, taken from a patient who underwent chemoradiotherapy. Receptors were obtained from a human donor with HPV-associated anogenital cancer.

This chain joins TRBV5-5 and TRBJ2-5; 7 bases map to TRBD1. Trimming at V came to 4 bases and at J to 2 bases, leaving 5 bases not matched to a gene. The CDR3 runs 14 residues. Germline CDR1 and CDR2: SGHKS and YYEKEE (reference sequence). This chain's CDR3 is CASSPGQSQETQYF. The DNA of the CDR3 is TGTGCCAGCAGCCCGGGACAGAGTCAAGAGACCCAGTACTTC.

The chain recombines TRBV7-9 with TRBJ1-5, with TRBD1 identical over 9 bases. With V trimmed by 5 bases and J by 2 bases, 7 bases remained unmatched. CDR3 length: 16 residues. Germline V gives CDR1 SEHNR, CDR2 FQNEAQ (reference sequence). The chain's CDR3 is CASSRTGGGGNQPQHF. As DNA, the CDR3 is TGTGCCAGCAGCCGAACAGGGGGCGGAGGCAATCAGCCCCAGCATTTT. Full variable domain (remainder filled in from reference TRBV7-9 and TRBJ1-5): DTGVSQNPRHKITKRGQNVTFRCDPISEHNRLYWYRQTLGQGPEFLTYFQNEAQLEKSRLLSDRFSAERPKGSFSTLEIQRTEQGDSAMYLCASSRTGGGGNQPQHFGDGTRLSIL.

The chain joins TRBV19 to TRBJ1-1, with D unclear. Germline V gene lookup returns CDR1 LNHDA and CDR2 SQIVND (reference sequence). The CDR3 consists of 13 residues. V was clipped by 5 bases and J by 4 bases, with 11 bases between them. The CDR3, as DNA: TGTGCCAGTAGTCCGCGGATTGGCACTGAAGCTTTCTTT. This sequence encodes CASSPRIGTEAFF.

The V and J genes are TRBV2 and TRBJ1-1, with 8 nucleotides matching TRBD1. This CDR3 comprises 12 residues. The germline CDR1 and CDR2 sequences are SNHLY and FYNNEI. Unmatched junction bases numbered 5, after V lost 8 bases and J lost 6 bases. CDR3 bases: TGTGCCAGCCTCGGACAGGGCGCTGAAGCTTTCTTT. Its translation is CASLGQGAEAFF. The full variable domain, its missing parts supplied by reference TRBV2 and TRBJ1-1, is EPEVTQTPSHQVTQMGQEVILRCVPISNHLYFYWYRQILGQKVEFLVSFYNNEISEKSEIFDDQFSVERPDGSNFTLKIRSTKLEDSAMYFCASLGQGAEAFFGQGTRLTVV.

The chain carries TRBV7-2 and TRBJ1-1; no firm D call. Per the germline V gene, CDR1 is SGHTA and CDR2 is FQGNSA. This CDR3 is built from 15 residues. Trimming removed 4 bases from V and 0 bases from J, with 12 bases in between. The CDR3 region is CASSWSGIMNTEAFF. CDR3 in DNA: TGTGCCAGCAGCTGGTCTGGGATCATGAACACTGAAGCTTTCTTT.

This rearrangement joins TRBV10-1 to TRBJ2-7; TRBD1 aligns across 9 bases. The CDR3 length is 15 residues. V lost 5 bases, J lost 2 bases, and 7 bases stayed unmatched. Germline V gives CDR1 WNHNN, CDR2 SYGVQD (reference sequence). CDR3 sequence reads: CASSISGTGPYEQYF. DNA for the CDR3: TGCGCCAGCAGTATCTCCGGGACAGGGCCCTACGAGCAGTACTTC.

This clone was observed a handful of times. The CDR3 protein is CASSVGQAPYEQYF. CDR3 DNA sequence: TGTGCCAGTAGTGTGGGACAGGCTCCATACGAGCAGTACTTC. This chain uses TRBV19 with TRBJ2-7, with 8 positions matching TRBD1. CDR1 LNHDA and CDR2 SQIVND come from the germline V gene (reference sequence). The CDR3 is 14 amino acids. V shed 5 bases and J 4 bases; nucleotides not matched to a gene: 7.

This clone has a handful of counts. The J gene is TRBJ1-2, the V gene TRBV7-9, with a possible D match to TRBD1 (5 bases). The ends were cut back, 1 base at V and 0 bases at J, with 9 bases in the middle. The CDR3 covers 15 residues. The germline CDR1 and CDR2 sequences are SEHNR and FQNEAQ (reference sequence). The CDR3 coding sequence is TGTGCCAGCAGCTTAGGACAGCTAGCTAACTATGGCTACACCTTC. Its protein product is CASSLGQLANYGYTF.

The chain joins TRBV5-1 to TRBJ1-6; D might be TRBD1 (6 bases). Trimming took off 2 bases at V and 0 bases at J, with 9 bases between the two ends. Per the germline V gene, CDR1 is SGHRS and CDR2 is YFSETQ. The CDR3 runs to 16 residues. The CDR3 nucleotides are TGCGCCAGCAGCTTACAGGACAGCTCCTATAATTCACCCCTCCACTTT. Amino acid sequence: CASSLQDSSYNSPLHF.

The chain couples TRBV11-2 to TRBJ1-6; unclear D gene. CDR1 is SGHAT, CDR2 FQNNGV, per germline. This CDR3 is built from 11 residues. The V end was cut by 1 base, the J end by 10 bases, with 2 bases between. In DNA, the CDR3 is TGTGCCAGCAGCTTAGGATCACCCCTCCACTTT. It codes for CASSLGSPLHF.

This rearrangement joins TRBV7-2 to TRBJ1-3; D gene ambiguous. V was trimmed by 1 base and J by 4 bases, leaving 8 bases between them. Germline V gives CDR1 SGHTA, CDR2 FQGNSA. The CDR3 spans 14 residues. The CDR3 is CASSLVAAGNTIYF. The CDR3 nucleotides read TGTGCCAGCAGCTTAGTGGCAGCCGGAAACACCATATATTTT.

The chain employs TRBV29-1 and TRBJ2-6; possibly TRBD1 for D (6 bases). The germline gives CDR1 SQVTM, CDR2 ANQGSEA. Trimming stripped 5 bases from V and 3 bases from J, with 11 bases between. The CDR3 is made up of 14 amino acids. The CDR3 spells CSVWGQIGANVLTF. The CDR3 DNA follows: TGCAGCGTTTGGGGGCAAATTGGGGCCAACGTCCTGACTTTC.

This clone occurred once. The rearrangement links TRBV9 to TRBJ1-5; D is uncertain. CDR1 is SGDLS and CDR2 is YYNGEE in the germline V gene. The CDR3 length is 14 residues. Trimming pared 3 bases from V and 0 bases from J, leaving 7 bases between. The CDR3 DNA is TGTGCCAGCAGCGCTGACAATAGCAATCAGCCCCAGCATTTT. Protein sequence: CASSADNSNQPQHF.

The chain is built from TRBV9 and TRBJ1-2, with TRBD1 matching over 9 bases. J lost 6 bases, V lost 4 bases, and 7 bases had no gene match. The germline V gene has CDR1 SGDLS and CDR2 YYNGEE. CDR3 length: 14 amino acids. The CDR3 DNA is TGTGCCAGCAGCCCAGGACAGGGGACGAATGGCTACACCTTC. It is translated as CASSPGQGTNGYTF.

This clone was seen just once. The chain uses TRBV10-2 and TRBJ2-7; TRBD1 might be the D (6 bases). CDR1 is WSHSY and CDR2 is SAAADI in the germline V gene. The length of the CDR3 is 12 residues. Trimming left V 10 bases short and J 3 bases short, with 13 bases between. CDR3 nucleotides: TGCGCCACCCACAGGGAGAACTACGAGCAGTACTTC. This gives the protein CATHRENYEQYF.

This clone was detected once. The J gene is TRBJ1-3, the V gene TRBV7-2, with a weak D call TRBD1 (5 bases). The CDR3 has 19 residues. Germline V lookup: CDR1 SGHTA, CDR2 FQGNSA. With 2 bases removed from V and 3 bases from J, the gap between germline ends came to 23 bases. This CDR3 is CASSLIFLEGTTRGNTIYF. The CDR3 nucleotides read TGTGCCAGCAGCTTAATCTTTTTGGAGGGGACCACTCGTGGAAACACCATATATTTT.

The rearrangement joins TRBV5-3 to TRBJ2-1, with 12 bases fitting TRBD1. TRBV5-3 is an ORF, with its function uncertain. J gave up 8 bases and V 7 bases, and 7 bases lay outside the gene matches. This CDR3 spans 14 amino acids. The CDR3 DNA sequence: TGTGCCAGAGAGCCGGGACAGGGGGCAGATGAGCAGTTCTTC. Protein product: CAREPGQGADEQFF.

J is TRBJ2-3 and V is TRBV7-2, with TRBD2 matching 11 bases. This CDR3 has 15 amino acids. Trimming at V came to 2 bases and at J to 3 bases, leaving 1 base not matched to a gene. From germline, CDR1 is SGHTA and CDR2 FQGNSA. The CDR3 loop reads CASSLTSGGTDTQYF. The DNA of the CDR3 is TGTGCCAGCAGCTTAACTAGCGGGGGAACAGATACGCAGTATTTT.

A single count supports this clone. The CDR3 loop is CASSAPGGVETQYF. The CDR3, as DNA: TGTGCCAGCAGCGCGCCCGGCGGGGTGGAGACCCAGTACTTC. This chain connects TRBV9 to TRBJ2-5; possibly TRBD2 for D (6 bases). There are 14 residues in the CDR3. V was shortened by 3 bases and J by 5 bases, with 14 bases between the two germline ends. Germline V gene data show CDR1 as SGDLS and CDR2 as YYNGEE.

This chain joins TRBV19 and TRBJ2-7; perhaps TRBD1 as D (5 bases). This CDR3 region has 15 residues. V was cut by 5 bases and J by 2 bases, with 16 bases left in between. The germline gives CDR1 LNHDA, CDR2 SQIVND (reference sequence). The CDR3 loop is CASSQGRKETYEQYF. Written as DNA, the CDR3 is TGTGCCAGTAGTCAGGGCCGGAAAGAAACCTACGAGCAGTACTTC.

V and J are TRBV7-6 and TRBJ2-1; TRBD2 matches at 8 bases. V shed 4 bases and J 3 bases; nucleotides not matched to a gene: 5. Germline-derived CDR1 and CDR2 are SGHVS and FNYEAQ. CDR3 size: 15 residues. The DNA for the CDR3 is TGTGCCAGCAGCTCGCTTAGCGGGGACTACAATGAGCAGTTCTTC. Translation: CASSSLSGDYNEQFF. The full variable domain, with the rest looked up from reference TRBV7-6 and TRBJ2-1, is GAGVSQSPRYKVTKRGQDVALRCDPISGHVSLYWYRQALGQGPEFLTYFNYEAQQDKSGLPNDRFSAERPEGSISTLTIQRTEQRDSAMYRCASSSLSGDYNEQFFGPGTRLTVL.